The 16 T cell receptor beta chains below were found in one sample sequenced in a study of T-cell reconstitution after alpha-beta-depleted transplantation in children. Preparation of the TCRbeta library involved a method that used unique molecular identifiers. Using its own MiXCR run on the PCR reads, TCRdb lists one record per CDR3 protein. The table shows 90,000 to 100,000 distinct CDR3 sequences, with more than 20% occurring only once. The sequences come from PBMCs, collected before TCRalphabeta/CD19-depleted stem cell transplant. The source of these receptors is a boy aged 2 to 10 with acute lymphoblastic leukemia, due to receive a stem cell transplant.

The chain joins TRBV5-1 to TRBJ2-1; no firm D call. The CDR3 extends over 15 amino acids. V lost 3 bases to trimming and J lost 1 base, with 11 bases between them. The V gene's germline CDR1 is SGHRS and CDR2 YFSETQ. This chain's CDR3 is CASSSDGWSYNEQFF. The CDR3 bases are TGCGCCAGCAGCTCAGACGGGTGGTCCTACAATGAGCAGTTCTTC.

This clonotype was picked up a small number of times. The chain couples TRBV5-5 to TRBJ2-1; D perhaps matches TRBD2 (5 bases). CDR3 length: 15 amino acids. Trimming took 4 bases from V and 9 from J, leaving 20 bases between them. Germline CDR1 is SGHKS and CDR2 is YYEKEE (reference sequence). This chain's CDR3 is CASSGSGDRVSEQFF. The CDR3 DNA reads as TGTGCCAGCAGCGGCTCCGGGGATAGGGTTAGTGAGCAGTTCTTC.

V and J are TRBV24-1 and TRBJ2-2, with D unclear. The V end lost 5 bases, the J end lost 6 bases, and 12 bases lay between the germline ends. Per the germline V gene, CDR1 is KGHDR and CDR2 is SFDVKD. The CDR3 has 14 amino acids. In nucleotides, the CDR3 is TGTGCCACCAGTGCAGGTCTCTTAGCCGGGGAGCTGTTTTTT. As protein: CATSAGLLAGELFF.

This clonotype showed up just a few times. The chain joins TRBV28 to TRBJ2-3; D is perhaps TRBD2 (5 bases). The V gene lost 4 bases and the J gene lost 2 bases, with 16 bases spanning the gap. Germline V gene data show CDR1 as MDHEN and CDR2 as SYDVKM. The CDR3 totals 16 residues. Here the CDR3 DNA reads TGTGCCAGCAGTTCCATAAGCGGAGGATACACAGATACGCAGTATTTT. Translation: CASSSISGGYTDTQYF.

This clonotype was picked up many times. This sequence joins TRBV4-2 and TRBJ2-5; D uncertain. V gave up 4 bases and J gave up 4 bases, with 16 bases separating them. In germline, CDR1 is LGHNA, CDR2 YNFKEQ. CDR3 length: 15 residues. The CDR3 bases are TGTGCCAGCAGCCCAAAGATGGGCGTCTTAGAGACCCAGTACTTC. This translates into CASSPKMGVLETQYF.

There are many counts of this clonotype. The chain is built from TRBV5-1 and TRBJ2-1, with D hard to call. The CDR3 runs to 13 residues. In germline, CDR1 is SGHRS, CDR2 YFSETQ. With 4 bases removed from V and 6 bases from J, the gap between germline ends came to 11 bases. The CDR3 spells CASSDPPRNEQFF. For the CDR3, the DNA is TGCGCCAGCAGCGATCCTCCACGCAATGAGCAGTTCTTC.

This clonotype came up many times. The rearrangement links TRBV20-1 to TRBJ2-1; no firm D call. The CDR3 totals 11 residues. The germline V gene encodes CDR1 DFQATT and CDR2 SNEGSKA (reference sequence). Trimming stripped 6 bases from V and 1 base from J, with 4 bases between. The CDR3 DNA reads TGCAGTGCGGCATCCTACAATGAGCAGTTCTTC. This encodes CSAASYNEQFF.

J is TRBJ2-1 and V is TRBV3-1; 8 positions match TRBD2. Unmatched junction bases numbered 10, after V lost 4 bases and J lost 5 bases. The CDR3 totals 16 residues. Germline CDR1 reads LGHDT; CDR2 reads YNNKEL (reference sequence). The CDR3: CASSPPGAGGHNEQFF. For the CDR3, the DNA is TGTGCCAGCAGCCCCCCAGGGGCGGGAGGCCACAATGAGCAGTTCTTC.

This clonotype was counted at least ten times. The rearrangement links TRBV6-5 to TRBJ1-6, with 10 nucleotides matching TRBD1. Germline V gene lookup returns CDR1 MNHEY and CDR2 SVGAGI. The CDR3 totals 14 residues. V was pared by 4 bases and J by 10 bases, with 4 bases of the junction left unmatched. The CDR3 bases are TGTGCCAGCAGTTCCGGACAGGGGGGATCACCCCTCCACTTT. The encoded protein is CASSSGQGGSPLHF.

The chain has TRBV19 and TRBJ2-2; 10 positions agree with TRBD1. The V gene end was trimmed by 4 bases and the J gene end by 5 bases; junction bases not matched to a gene: 10. CDR3 size: 17 residues. Germline CDR1 LNHDA, CDR2 SQIVND (reference sequence). CDR3 loop: CASSTRTGGTGTGELFF. CDR3 coding DNA: TGTGCCAGTAGTACGCGGACAGGGGGGACGGGGACCGGGGAGCTGTTTTTT.

The chain uses TRBV10-3 and TRBJ2-7, with 7 bases fitting TRBD1. The germline V gene encodes CDR1 ENHRY and CDR2 SYGVKD. V lost 2 bases to trimming and J lost 7 bases; unmatched junction nucleotides: 17. The length of the CDR3 is 17 residues. The CDR3 region is CAISETPSGVGGQEQYF. As DNA, the CDR3 is TGTGCCATCAGTGAGACACCTTCCGGCGTAGGGGGCCAAGAGCAGTACTTC.

The J gene is TRBJ2-3, the V gene TRBV6-2 or TRBV6-3, with a tentative D call TRBD2 (5 bases). This CDR3 contains 13 residues. Germline lookup yields CDR1 MNHEY and CDR2 SVGEGT. Trimming removed 8 bases at V and 6 bases at J, with 15 bases between. In DNA form, the CDR3 reads TGTGCCAGCTTTCGATCGGGGATGGATACGCAGTATTTT. Its translation: CASFRSGMDTQYF.

For this clonotype: A much larger clone is a single base away; this may be a read error. The V call is TRBV5-1, the J call TRBJ2-3; no clear D gene. V shed 0 bases and J shed 6 bases, with 2 bases lying between them. This CDR3 is 11 amino acids long. From germline, CDR1 is SGHRS and CDR2 YFSETQ. This CDR3 is CASSLEDTQYF. The CDR3 region has the DNA TGCGCCAGCAGCTTGGAGGATACGCAGTATTTT.

On this clonotype: One end of the junction varies from germline; a read error may be responsible. The V and J genes are TRBV20-1 and TRBJ1-6, with D tentatively TRBD1 (5 bases). CDR1 is DFQATT and CDR2 is SNEGSKA in the germline V gene (reference sequence). There are 15 residues in the CDR3. Here the CDR3 reads CSARGGTSYNSPLHF. CDR3 nucleotide sequence: TGCAGTGCGAGAGGCGGGACGTCCTATAATTCACCCCTCCACTTT.

CDR3 protein: CASSLVRGYSSNEQFF. CDR3 bases: TGTGCCAGCAGCTTAGTGCGAGGTTATTCGAGTAATGAGCAGTTCTTC. The rearrangement links TRBV7-9 to TRBJ2-1, with D hard to call. Germline V gene data show CDR1 as SEHNR and CDR2 as FQNEAQ (reference sequence). This CDR3 has 16 amino acids. Trimming pared 1 base from V and 7 bases from J, leaving 17 bases between.

This clonotype came up a few times. This sequence joins TRBV24-1 and TRBJ2-1, with D unclear. The CDR3 loop spans 11 amino acids. Germline CDR1 reads KGHDR; CDR2 reads SFDVKD. Trimming left V 7 bases short and J 3 bases short, with 3 bases between. CDR3 DNA: TGTGCCACCAGCGACTACAATGAGCAGTTCTTC. It is translated as CATSDYNEQFF.